This T cell receptor beta chain was documented in a study of brain T cells in children with intractable seizures. Whole-study findings and limits: Pre-surgery blood may have been undersampled, hiding some clones. Viral specificity was inferred only from CDR3 similarity; HCMV serostatus was unknown.

In the case of this clone: What it recognizes is unknown.

The table came from immunoSEQ multiplex PCR; TCRdb's copy has only in-frame clones and leaves some out. The data contain about 80,000 clones, 90% to 95% of them singletons. Sequencing was performed on peripheral blood, taken at surgery. The sequence came from a girl aged 2-15 years with Rasmussen encephalitis and intractable seizures.

For the CDR3, the DNA is TGTGCCAGCCAGGGAGGGGGCAACACTGAAGCTTTCTTT. Protein sequence: CASQGGGNTEAFF. V usage is TRBV10-3 and J usage is TRBJ1-1; 7 nucleotides line up with TRBD1. There are 13 residues in the CDR3. In germline, CDR1 is ENHRY, CDR2 SYGVKD. The junction had 7 bases not matched to a gene; V was cut back by 10 bases and J by 2 bases.